Following are 2 T cell receptor beta chains from one sample sequenced in a study of cytomegalovirus exposure and HLA in healthy donors (dated by TCRdb to about 2017). The library was produced with the immunoSEQ multiplex PCR assay. Sourced from immuneACCESS, this table was stored by TCRdb with only in-frame sequences that have V and J called. A share of the clones is absent; for the studies checked, an unresolved V gene accounts for under half, and the remainder has no known explanation. The sample data list around 130,000 clones, and roughly 91% of these were observed just once. Around 3.5% of the sample is taken by the ten largest. The sample consisted of PBMCs. The receptors originated from a man between 25 and 39 years old in good health and CMV-seronegative.

J is TRBJ2-2 and V is TRBV11-3; D might be TRBD1 (6 bases). Per germline, CDR1 SGHNT and CDR2 YENEEA. The CDR3 contains 15 residues. V gave up 3 bases and J gave up 6 bases, with 14 bases separating them. The CDR3 coding sequence is TGTGCCAGCAGCTTCGGGACAATGGCATCCGGGGAGCTGTTTTTT. Amino acids: CASSFGTMASGELFF. The entire variable domain, with the rest obtained from reference TRBV11-3 and TRBJ2-2, is as follows: EAGVVQSPRYKIIEKKQPVAFWCNPISGHNTLYWYLQNLGQGPELLIRYENEEAVDDSQLPKDRFSAERLKGVDSTLKIQPAELGDSAVYLCASSFGTMASGELFFGEGSRLTVL.

This rearrangement joins TRBV5-6 to TRBJ1-1, with no clear D. Trimming pared 5 bases from V and 2 bases from J, leaving 16 bases between. This CDR3 spans 15 amino acids. Germline CDR1 SGHDT, CDR2 YYEEEE. In DNA form, the CDR3 reads TGTGCCAGCAGTCCTAGGTCTCCGCTAAACACTGAAGCTTTCTTT. Amino acids: CASSPRSPLNTEAFF.